The clone carrying this T cell receptor (beta chain) showed up just a few times. Its target is unknown. This sample was taken from a study of response to subunit inactivated influenza vaccine. TCRdb called the RT-PCR reads again in MiXCR, with one record for every CDR3 protein. The table has some 500,000 distinct CDR3 sequences, about 25% seen once; the top ten hold under 2.5%. Study results and caveats: There was a suggestion from the authors that each seasonal influenza vaccination recruits few new T cells.

V was clipped by 3 bases and J by 1 base, with 16 bases between them. This CDR3 region has 16 residues. Germline-derived CDR1 and CDR2 are DFQATT and SNEGSKA (reference sequence). V usage is TRBV20-1 and J usage is TRBJ2-1; tentatively, D is TRBD1 (6 bases). This specimen consisted of CD4+ T cells sorted from PBMCs, obtained less than 6 days after vaccination. The TCR comes from a man aged 50-59 years who received an inactivated influenza vaccine. CDR3 DNA: TGCAGTGCTAGTATATTAGGGGGTTTATCCTACAATGAGCAGTTCTTC. Its translation is CSASILGGLSYNEQFF.